These 20 T cell receptor beta chains were all obtained from the same sample, sequenced in a study of vaccination and CD4 T cells after COVID-19. As for treatment: roughly ten-day PBMC culture with coronavirus spike peptide pools or control peptides (ViraFEST assay). These CD4+ T cells came from an unexposed donor, sampled before the COVID-19 pandemic (2011-2018). No antigen is known for these receptors. Sequencing of DNA taken from cultured CD4+ T cells relied on the Oncomine TCR Beta short-read assay. A single record per CDR3 protein comes from TCRdb applying MiXCR to the PCR reads. The sample records about 6,400 distinct CDR3 sequences, more than 40% being singletons. What was sequenced was CD4+ T cells from blood, cultured in vitro. The receptors stem from a human donor in good health.

This clonotype showed up just a few times. CDR3 sequence (DNA): TGTGCCAGCAGTCAGCGTCCGCCGAGTTTTAATCAGCCCCAGCATTTT. This gives the protein CASSQRPPSFNQPQHF. V and J are TRBV6-1 and TRBJ1-5; D is unresolved. The V gene lost 5 bases and the J gene lost 4 bases, with 18 bases spanning the gap. Looked up from germline, CDR1 is MNHNS and CDR2 is SASEGT. The CDR3 sequence is 16 residues long.

Only a few counts were recorded for this clonotype. The V gene is TRBV7-2, the J gene TRBJ2-5, with 8 bases lining up with TRBD2. V was pared by 5 bases and J by 3 bases, with 8 bases of the junction left unmatched. Germline V lookup: CDR1 SGHTA, CDR2 FQGNSA. CDR3 length: 15 residues. Here the CDR3 reads CASSRRGGGEETQYF. CDR3 sequence (DNA): TGTGCCAGCAGCCGTCGGGGGGGCGGGGAAGAGACCCAGTACTTC.

This clonotype has just one count. The J gene is TRBJ2-7, the V gene TRBV10-1; D might be TRBD2 (5 bases). Per the germline V gene, CDR1 is WNHNN and CDR2 is SYGVQD (reference sequence). Trimming pared 4 bases from V and 2 bases from J, leaving 6 bases between. CDR3 length: 12 amino acids. The CDR3 DNA follows: TGCGCCAGCAGTGGAGGGCCCTACGAGCAGTACTTC. It codes for CASSGGPYEQYF.

This clonotype was observed a few times. The chain joins TRBV6-5 to TRBJ1-1; D might be TRBD1 (6 bases). CDR3 length equals 16 residues. V was trimmed by 2 bases and J by 1 base, leaving 14 bases between them. Per the germline V gene, CDR1 is MNHEY and CDR2 is SVGAGI. Here the CDR3 reads CASSYAPGVRNTEAFF. CDR3 coding DNA: TGTGCCAGCAGTTACGCTCCAGGGGTGAGGAACACTGAAGCTTTCTTT.

The rearrangement joins TRBV5-1 to TRBJ2-1, with TRBD1 matching over 9 bases. V shed 4 bases and J 6 bases; nucleotides not matched to a gene: 8. There are 15 residues in the CDR3. CDR1 SGHRS and CDR2 YFSETQ come from the germline V gene. For the CDR3, the DNA is TGCGCCAGCAGCACCTCCGGGACAGGGACCAATGAGCAGTTCTTC. This codes for CASSTSGTGTNEQFF.

This rearrangement joins TRBV7-2 to TRBJ1-6; 7 bases align to TRBD1. In germline, CDR1 is SGHTA, CDR2 FQGNSA. Trimming cost V 4 bases and J 7 bases; bases outside gene matches: 16. The CDR3 has 18 amino acids. The CDR3 coding sequence is TGTGCCAGCAGCTCTGCCAGGGGGGCAGGTACAGGGAATTCACCCCTCCACTTT. This translates into CASSSARGAGTGNSPLHF.

This clonotype was observed a handful of times. The rearrangement joins TRBV20-1 to TRBJ2-1; possible D gene TRBD2, 6 bases. The V end was cut by 1 base, the J end by 10 bases, with 17 bases between. This CDR3 has 14 residues. Per germline, CDR1 DFQATT and CDR2 SNEGSKA (reference sequence). CDR3 nucleotide sequence: TGCAGTGCTAGAGCAGCGTCTAGCGATAGGGAGCAGTTCTTC. Translation gives CSARAASSDREQFF.

To note about this clonotype: One end of the junction does not line up with germline, which may come from a read error. The DNA for the CDR3 is TGTGCCAGCAGCTTACCGGGCCTCTATGGCCACACCTTC. Translated, it gives CASSLPGLYGHTF. This chain links TRBV6-1 with TRBJ1-2; no clear D. CDR3 length: 13 residues. Germline CDR1 MNHNS, CDR2 SASEGT.

The V gene is TRBV7-9, the J gene TRBJ2-7, with D maybe TRBD2 (5 bases). The germline gives CDR1 SEHNR, CDR2 FQNEAQ (reference sequence). V was pared by 1 base and J by 1 base, with 8 bases between. The CDR3 totals 14 residues. The CDR3 here is CASSLGDYSYEQYF. The CDR3 region has the DNA TGTGCCAGCAGCTTAGGAGACTATTCCTACGAGCAGTACTTC.

This chain joins TRBV21-1 and TRBJ1-3. TRBV21-1 is a pseudogene. CDR3 length: 17 residues. The CDR3 is CASSKEVSGTAGNTIYF. CDR3 coding DNA: TGTGCCAGCAGCAAAGAGGTGAGTGGTACAGCTGGAAACACCATATATTTT.

The genes are TRBV20-1 and TRBJ1-2; 9 positions match TRBD1. Germline-derived CDR1 and CDR2 are DFQATT and SNEGSKA (reference sequence). The length of the CDR3 is 14 residues. The junction had 8 bases not matched to a gene; V was cut back by 4 bases and J by 5 bases. This CDR3 reads CSATGTGRLYGYTF. In nucleotides, the CDR3 is TGCAGTGCTACAGGGACAGGGCGACTTTATGGCTACACCTTC.

The chain recombines TRBV6-1 with TRBJ2-2; the D gene is possibly TRBD2 (5 bases). This CDR3 spans 14 amino acids. Germline V gene lookup returns CDR1 MNHNS and CDR2 SASEGT. Trimming took 3 bases from V and 4 from J, leaving 9 bases between them. The chain's CDR3 is CASSELGLTGELFF. The CDR3 DNA reads TGTGCCAGCAGTGAGCTAGGACTCACCGGGGAGCTGTTTTTT.

The genes are TRBV28 and TRBJ1-1; D might be TRBD1 (6 bases). CDR3 length: 14 amino acids. Germline-derived CDR1 and CDR2 are MDHEN and SYDVKM. The V gene lost 7 bases and the J gene lost 1 base, with 13 bases spanning the gap. CDR3 residues: CASTLGGGNTEAFF. The CDR3 coding sequence is TGTGCCAGCACCTTAGGGGGAGGGAACACTGAAGCTTTCTTT.

In its sample, this clonotype was seen a few times. The V gene is TRBV19, the J gene TRBJ2-7, with unresolved D. The CDR3 is made up of 14 amino acids. Between the trimmed V and J ends, which lost 6 bases and 6 bases, there was a span of 18 bases. Germline V CDR1 and CDR2: LNHDA, SQIVND (reference sequence). The chain's CDR3 is CASSPRGSPPEQYF. As DNA, the CDR3 is TGTGCCAGTAGCCCTCGAGGTTCCCCCCCCGAGCAGTACTTC.

The chain links TRBV7-8 to TRBJ1-1; possible D gene TRBD1, 6 bases. The CDR3 runs to 16 residues. V lost 4 bases and J 1 base, leaving 16 bases between the germline ends. The germline CDR1 and CDR2 sequences are SGHVS and FQNEAQ. For the CDR3, the DNA is TGTGCCAGCAGCTCTAGACCTCAGGGGAAGAACACTGAAGCTTTCTTT. Its translation: CASSSRPQGKNTEAFF. Full variable domain (rest looked up from reference TRBV7-8 and TRBJ1-1): GAGVSQSPRYKVAKRGQDVALRCDPISGHVSLFWYQQALGQGPEFLTYFQNEAQLDKSGLPSDRFFAERPEGSVSTLKIQRTQQEDSAVYLCASSSRPQGKNTEAFFGQGTRLTVV.

This clonotype was detected a few times. The chain joins TRBV27 to TRBJ2-1; weak D call: TRBD1 (6 bases). Trimming shortened V by 1 base and J by 8 bases, and 12 bases separated the two germline ends. The CDR3 is 14 amino acids. Germline-derived CDR1 and CDR2 are MNHEY and SMNVEV (reference sequence). Here the CDR3 DNA reads TGTGCCAGCAGTTTATACACAGGGTGGGATGAGCAGTTCTTC. Translation: CASSLYTGWDEQFF.

A few counts support this clonotype. The V and J genes are TRBV20-1 and TRBJ2-2; 7 bases are a match to TRBD2. CDR3 length equals 17 residues. Germline V CDR1 and CDR2: DFQATT, SNEGSKA (reference sequence). V lost 6 bases, J lost 4 bases, and 17 bases stayed unmatched. The CDR3 DNA is TGCAGTGCAAAGGTGGGCTTAGCGGGCTTTGGCACCGGGGAGCTGTTTTTT. Translated, it gives CSAKVGLAGFGTGELFF.

This chain connects TRBV20-1 to TRBJ2-7; D call uncertain. The CDR3 covers 13 residues. Germline V gene sequence: CDR1 DFQATT, CDR2 SNEGSKA (reference sequence). The germline V and J ends were trimmed by 5 bases and 5 bases, with 16 bases remaining between them. The CDR3 spells CSARSSIYHEQYF. DNA for the CDR3: TGCAGTGCTCGATCCTCAATTTACCACGAGCAGTACTTC.

This chain uses TRBV7-2 with TRBJ2-3; weak D call: TRBD2 (5 bases). The CDR3 extends over 16 amino acids. CDR1 is SGHTA and CDR2 is FQGNSA in the germline V gene. V lost 1 base and J lost 7, with 18 bases in between. This CDR3 is CASSLGRGPVENTQYF. CDR3 nucleotides: TGTGCCAGCAGCTTAGGTAGAGGGCCCGTTGAAAATACGCAGTATTTT.

The rearrangement links TRBV7-6 to TRBJ2-2; TRBD2 agrees at 8 bases. Germline V gene lookup returns CDR1 SGHVS and CDR2 FNYEAQ. J was trimmed by 6 bases and V by 1 base; bases with no gene match: 1. CDR3 length: 14 amino acids. Written as DNA, the CDR3 is TGTGCCAGCAGCTTAGTAGCGGGGCCCGGGGAGCTGTTTTTT. It specifies CASSLVAGPGELFF.